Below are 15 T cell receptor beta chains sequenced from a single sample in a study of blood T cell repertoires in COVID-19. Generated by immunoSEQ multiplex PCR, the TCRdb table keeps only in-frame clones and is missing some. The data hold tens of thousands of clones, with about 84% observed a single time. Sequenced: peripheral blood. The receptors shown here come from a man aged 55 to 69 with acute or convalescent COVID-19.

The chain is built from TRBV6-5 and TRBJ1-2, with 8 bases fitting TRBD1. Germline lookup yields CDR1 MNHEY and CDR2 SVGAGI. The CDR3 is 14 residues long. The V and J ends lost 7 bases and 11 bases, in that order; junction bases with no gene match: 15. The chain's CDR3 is CASTSSRTGRDYTF. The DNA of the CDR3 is TGTGCCAGCACTAGCTCTAGGACAGGGAGGGATTACACCTTC.

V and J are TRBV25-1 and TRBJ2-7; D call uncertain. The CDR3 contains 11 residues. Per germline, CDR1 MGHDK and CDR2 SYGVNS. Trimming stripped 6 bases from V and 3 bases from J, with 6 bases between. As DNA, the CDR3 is TGTGCCAGCAGCTCCCTCTACGAGCAGTACTTC. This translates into CASSSLYEQYF.

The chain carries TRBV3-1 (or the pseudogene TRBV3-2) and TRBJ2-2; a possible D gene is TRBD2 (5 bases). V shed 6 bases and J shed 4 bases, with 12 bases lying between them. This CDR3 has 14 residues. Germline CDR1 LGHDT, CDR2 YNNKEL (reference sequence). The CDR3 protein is CASSYGRGTGELFF. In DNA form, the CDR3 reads TGTGCCAGCAGTTACGGACGGGGCACCGGGGAGCTGTTTTTT.

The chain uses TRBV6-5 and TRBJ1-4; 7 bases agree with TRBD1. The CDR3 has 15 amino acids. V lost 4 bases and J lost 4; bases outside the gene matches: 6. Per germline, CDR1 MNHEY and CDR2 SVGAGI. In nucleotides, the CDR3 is TGTGCCAGCAGTTCCACAGGGGCCAGTAATGAAAAACTGTTTTTT. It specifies CASSSTGASNEKLFF.

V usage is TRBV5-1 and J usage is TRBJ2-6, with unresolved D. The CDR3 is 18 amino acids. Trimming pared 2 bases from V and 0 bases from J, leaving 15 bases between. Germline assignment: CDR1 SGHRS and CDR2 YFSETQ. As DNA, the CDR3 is TGCGCCAGCAGCTTTCTTACGGGTGTCAGCTCTGGGGCCAACGTCCTGACTTTC. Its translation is CASSFLTGVSSGANVLTF.

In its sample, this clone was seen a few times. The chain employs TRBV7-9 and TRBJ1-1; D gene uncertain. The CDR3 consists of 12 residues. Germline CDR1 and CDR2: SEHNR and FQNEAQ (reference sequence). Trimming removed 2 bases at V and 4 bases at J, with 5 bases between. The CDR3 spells CASSLLATEAFF. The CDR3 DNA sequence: TGTGCCAGCAGCTTATTGGCCACTGAAGCTTTCTTT.

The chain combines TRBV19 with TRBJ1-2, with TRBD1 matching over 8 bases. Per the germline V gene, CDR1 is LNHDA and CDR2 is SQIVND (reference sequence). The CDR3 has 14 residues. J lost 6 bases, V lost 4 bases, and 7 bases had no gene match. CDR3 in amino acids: CASSTFQGADGYTF. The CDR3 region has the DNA TGTGCCAGTAGTACTTTTCAGGGGGCTGATGGCTACACCTTC.

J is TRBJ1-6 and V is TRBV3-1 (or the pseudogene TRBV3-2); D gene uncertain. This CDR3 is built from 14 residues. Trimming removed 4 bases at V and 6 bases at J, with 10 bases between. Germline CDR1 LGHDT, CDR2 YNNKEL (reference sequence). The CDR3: CASSLQQSNSPLHF. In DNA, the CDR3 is TGTGCCAGCAGCCTCCAACAATCTAATTCACCCCTCCACTTT.

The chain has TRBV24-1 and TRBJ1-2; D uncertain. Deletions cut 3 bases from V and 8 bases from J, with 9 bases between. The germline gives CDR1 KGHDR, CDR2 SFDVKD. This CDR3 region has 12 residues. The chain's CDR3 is CATSDLPGGYTF. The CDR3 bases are TGTGCCACCAGTGATCTTCCGGGAGGCTACACCTTC.

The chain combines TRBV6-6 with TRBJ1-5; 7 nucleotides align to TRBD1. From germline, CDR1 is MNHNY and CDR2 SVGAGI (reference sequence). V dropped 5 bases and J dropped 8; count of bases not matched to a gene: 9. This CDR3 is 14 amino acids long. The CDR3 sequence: CASSPRDSSEPQHF. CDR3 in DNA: TGTGCCAGCAGTCCAAGGGACAGTTCTGAGCCCCAGCATTTT.

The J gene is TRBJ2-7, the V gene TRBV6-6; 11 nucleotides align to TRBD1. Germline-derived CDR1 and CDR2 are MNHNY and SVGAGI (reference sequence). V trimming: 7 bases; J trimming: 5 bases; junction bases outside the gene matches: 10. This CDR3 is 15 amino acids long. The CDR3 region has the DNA TGTGCCAGCACTTTAGATCCGGGACAGGGGGACGAGCAGTACTTC. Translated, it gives CASTLDPGQGDEQYF.

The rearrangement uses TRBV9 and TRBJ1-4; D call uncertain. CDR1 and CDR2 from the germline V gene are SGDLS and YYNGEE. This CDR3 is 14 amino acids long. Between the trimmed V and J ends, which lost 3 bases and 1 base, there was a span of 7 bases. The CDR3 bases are TGTGCCAGCAGCGGAGGGTTAACTAATGAAAAACTGTTTTTT. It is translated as CASSGGLTNEKLFF.

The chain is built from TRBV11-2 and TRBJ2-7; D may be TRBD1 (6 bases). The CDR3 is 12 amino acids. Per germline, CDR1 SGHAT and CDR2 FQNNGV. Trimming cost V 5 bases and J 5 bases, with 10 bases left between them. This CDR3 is CASSRQVNEQYF. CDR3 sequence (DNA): TGTGCCAGCAGCCGACAGGTGAACGAGCAGTACTTC.

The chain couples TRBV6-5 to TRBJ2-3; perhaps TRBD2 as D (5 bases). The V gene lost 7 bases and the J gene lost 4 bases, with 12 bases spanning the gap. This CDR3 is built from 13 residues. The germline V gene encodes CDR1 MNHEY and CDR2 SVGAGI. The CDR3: CASTIANPDTQYF. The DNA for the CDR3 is TGTGCCAGCACCATAGCGAACCCAGATACGCAGTATTTT.

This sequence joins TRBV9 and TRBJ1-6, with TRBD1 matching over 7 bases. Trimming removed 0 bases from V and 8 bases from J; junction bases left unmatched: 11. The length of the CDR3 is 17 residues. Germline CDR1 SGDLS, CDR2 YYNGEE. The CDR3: CASSVAGGGALYSPLHF. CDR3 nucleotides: TGTGCCAGCAGCGTAGCTGGAGGGGGCGCGTTGTATTCACCCCTCCACTTT.